This TCR beta chain was profiled in a study of control samples from healthy donors and cancer patients (dated by TCRdb to 2018 to 2021). This clone turned up a few times. What antigen it recognizes has not been identified. Base-call qualities are not available, and no considerably larger clone is one nucleotide away. Unmatched junction bases come to 14, with V trimmed by 5 bases and J by 1 base. From cysteine to phenylalanine, the CDR3 is 19 amino acids long. This entry keeps only the CDR3 DNA: 57 bases, framed from base 1. Via the germline V gene, CDR1 is SGHRS and CDR2 YFSETQ. The receptor library was made with the immunoSEQ multiplex PCR assay. In TCRdb, the immuneACCESS table is reduced to in-frame sequences with V and J assigned. These tables do not hold every clone; where another copy was compared, an unresolved V gene accounts for under half, and the others remain unexplained. Counted in this sample were around 110,000 clones; 88% of them appeared once. Over 2% of the sample is in the top ten clones.

The TCR was taken from a woman in her 70s in good health. The V and J genes are TRBV5-1 and TRBJ2-7, and 14 junctional nucleotides match TRBD2. The sequencing sample was made of blood. The nucleotides read TGCGCCAGCAGTTTCCGTCAGACTAGCGGGGGGGCCATGTCCTACGAGCAGTACTTC. Its protein reads: CASSFRQTSGGAMSYEQYF.